The 13 T cell receptor beta chains in this list originate from one sample, sequenced in a study of Graves' ophthalmopathy and Graves' hyperthyroidism. From RNA, the CDR3 regions of TCR beta chains were amplified and sequenced. HTBI primers primed a first-round RT-PCR, and a second-round multiplex PCR followed. TCRdb re-called the multiplex PCR reads with MiXCR, one entry per CDR3 protein. Among around 660,000 distinct CDR3 sequences listed, 35% to 50% were seen once. Sequenced sample: peripheral blood. Source of these receptors: an adult man with Graves' ophthalmopathy.

The chain couples TRBV4-1 to TRBJ1-2; possibly TRBD1 for D (5 bases). V lost 2 bases and J lost 2, with 15 bases in between. Germline CDR1 reads MGHRA; CDR2 reads YSYEKL. The CDR3 contains 16 residues. The DNA for the CDR3 is TGCGCCAGCAGCCAATTTCCTCGGGACTCCAACTATGGCTACACCTTC. This translates into CASSQFPRDSNYGYTF.

Only a few counts were recorded for this clonotype. V and J are TRBV4-3 and TRBJ2-5; either TRBD1 or TRBD2 may fit D (5 bases each). Looked up from germline, CDR1 is LGHNA and CDR2 is YSLEER. The CDR3 runs 15 residues. Trimming removed 1 base from V and 0 bases from J, with 9 bases in between. CDR3 sequence reads: CASSQGWGNQETQYF. The CDR3 DNA is TGCGCCAGCAGCCAAGGGTGGGGGAACCAAGAGACCCAGTACTTC.

This chain links TRBV6-5 with TRBJ2-5; D remains ambiguous. The CDR3 loop spans 13 amino acids. Germline CDR1 reads MNHEY; CDR2 reads SVGAGI. Between the trimmed V and J ends, which lost 2 bases and 5 bases, there was a span of 9 bases. The CDR3: CASSYRVPETQYF. CDR3 nucleotides: TGTGCCAGCAGTTACCGGGTCCCGGAGACCCAGTACTTC.

The chain uses TRBV24-1 and TRBJ1-1; possibly TRBD1 for D (5 bases). Germline assignment: CDR1 KGHDR and CDR2 SFDVKD. The V gene lost 5 bases and the J gene lost 10 bases, with 10 bases spanning the gap. The CDR3 covers 11 residues. The CDR3 region is CATSGGRTAFF. The DNA of the CDR3 is TGTGCCACCAGTGGGGGACGGACAGCTTTCTTT.

This chain's CDR3 is CASSLRQGAYNEQFF. The CDR3 bases are TGTGCCAGCAGCTTGCGACAGGGGGCTTACAATGAGCAGTTCTTC. V usage is TRBV7-4 and J usage is TRBJ2-1, with TRBD1 matching 10 bases. Trimming at V came to 3 bases and at J to 4 bases, leaving 3 bases not matched to a gene. Germline V gives CDR1 SGHVT, CDR2 SQSDAQ. This CDR3 is built from 15 residues.

Turning to this clonotype: Since the CDR3 does not end with the conserved phenylalanine or tryptophan, this likely comes from a read error. The genes are TRBV25-1 and TRBJ1-1, with a tentative D call TRBD1 (5 bases). The V gene lost 2 bases and the J gene lost 0 bases, with 10 bases spanning the gap. CDR3 size: 15 residues. Germline V gene sequence: CDR1 MGHDK, CDR2 SYGVNS. CDR3 sequence (DNA): TGTGCCAGCAGTGAACAGACAGCAATGAACACTGAAGCTTTCATT. It encodes CASSEQTAMNTEAFI.

The chain uses TRBV20-1 and TRBJ1-6; D possibly corresponds to TRBD1 (6 bases). Trimming removed 0 bases at V and 2 bases at J, with 20 bases between. Germline V CDR1 and CDR2: DFQATT, SNEGSKA (reference sequence). The CDR3 contains 19 residues. The CDR3 region has the DNA TGCAGTGCTAGAGAACTTACGGAACAGGGTAGCACCTATAATTCACCCCTCCACTTT. As protein: CSARELTEQGSTYNSPLHF.

This clonotype was detected only a few times. This sequence joins TRBV12-3 or TRBV12-4 and TRBJ1-4; D not certain. The CDR3 is made up of 14 amino acids. Trimming took off 3 bases at V and 6 bases at J, with 11 bases between the two ends. CDR3 nucleotide sequence: TGTGCCAGCAGTTTGGAGTATTTGGATGAAAAACTGTTTTTT. Its protein is CASSLEYLDEKLFF.

This clonotype showed up just a few times. This chain connects TRBV7-9 to TRBJ2-2, with a weak D call TRBD1 (5 bases). CDR1 and CDR2 (germline): SEHNR, FQNEAQ (reference sequence). The V end was cut by 2 bases, the J end by 4 bases, with 11 bases between. This CDR3 spans 15 amino acids. CDR3 coding DNA: TGTGCCAGCAGCTTACCACAGGCCCTCACCGGGGAGCTGTTTTTT. Amino acids: CASSLPQALTGELFF.

This clonotype was found many times. This rearrangement joins TRBV2 to TRBJ1-2; no firm D call. Trimming took 6 bases from V and 4 from J, leaving 9 bases between them. This CDR3 region has 12 residues. The germline gives CDR1 SNHLY, CDR2 FYNNEI. CDR3 nucleotides: TGTGCCAGCAGACAGAACGTCTATGGCTACACCTTC. This encodes CASRQNVYGYTF.

Remarks on this clonotype: Sequence at one end of the junction differs from germline and may be a read error. Here the CDR3 reads CASSLAGTPLNTEASF. The DNA for the CDR3 is TGTGCCAGCAGCTTGGCCGGGACTCCGCTGAACACTGAAGCTTCCTTT. V is TRBV25-1 and J is TRBJ1-1; D may be TRBD1 (5 bases). Looked up from germline, CDR1 is MGHDK and CDR2 is SYGVNS. This CDR3 has 16 residues.

This sequence joins TRBV14 and TRBJ2-5, with 7 nucleotides matching TRBD1. The CDR3 runs to 15 residues. Germline-derived CDR1 and CDR2 are SGHDN and FVKESK. With 2 bases clipped from V and 5 bases from J, the junction kept 8 bases outside the gene matches. CDR3 in DNA: TGTGCCAGCAGCCAACAACGGGACAGTGTCGAGACCCAGTACTTC. Translated, it gives CASSQQRDSVETQYF.

The chain links TRBV7-8 to TRBJ1-3; TRBD1 matches at 9 bases. The CDR3 has 16 amino acids. The junction had 8 bases not matched to a gene; V was cut back by 0 bases and J by 8 bases. Looked up from germline, CDR1 is SGHVS and CDR2 is FQNEAQ. CDR3 region: CASSLARTGDGHTIYF. In nucleotides, the CDR3 is TGTGCCAGCAGCTTAGCCAGGACAGGGGATGGCCACACCATATATTTT.